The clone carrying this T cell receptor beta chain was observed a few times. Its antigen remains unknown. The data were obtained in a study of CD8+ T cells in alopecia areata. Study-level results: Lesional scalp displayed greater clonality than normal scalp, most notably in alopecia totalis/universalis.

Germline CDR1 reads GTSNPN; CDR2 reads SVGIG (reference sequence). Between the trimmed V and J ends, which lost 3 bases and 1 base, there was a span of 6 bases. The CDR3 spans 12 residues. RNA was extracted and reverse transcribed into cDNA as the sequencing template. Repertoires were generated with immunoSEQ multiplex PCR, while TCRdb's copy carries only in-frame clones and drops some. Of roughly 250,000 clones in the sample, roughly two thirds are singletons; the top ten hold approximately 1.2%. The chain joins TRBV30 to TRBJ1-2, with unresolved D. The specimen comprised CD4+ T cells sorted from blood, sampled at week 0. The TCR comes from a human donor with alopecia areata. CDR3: CAWSQLNYGYTF. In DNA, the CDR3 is TGTGCCTGGAGCCAACTTAACTATGGCTACACCTTC.